This T cell receptor beta chain was found in a study of shared clonotypes between healthy human individuals. About this clone: Its antigen remains unidentified.

Germline V gene lookup returns CDR1 SEHNR and CDR2 FQNEAQ (reference sequence). The V and J ends lost 3 bases and 0 bases respectively, with 12 bases between them. The CDR3 runs 15 residues. Profiled with immunoSEQ multiplex PCR; TCRdb holds only in-frame clones, not every one. Here the sample spans over 2 million clones, 95% being singletons. Broader study findings: How much donors shared clonotypes was expected to be affected by sequencing depth.

The V call is TRBV7-9, the J call TRBJ2-7; D remains unclear. Sequencing used naive CD4+ T cells sorted from blood. Subset specified: CD45RA+ positively selected. This TCR was recovered from a man between 18 and 29 years old in good health. CDR3 protein: CASSFGVGISYEQYF. Here the CDR3 DNA reads TGTGCCAGCAGCTTTGGGGTGGGGATCTCCTACGAGCAGTACTTC.